This T cell receptor (beta chain) was identified in a study of cytomegalovirus exposure and HLA in healthy donors. General observations from the study: An analysis done earlier found most TCR beta V segments productive about 90% or about 30% of the time. The study flagged roughly 160 TCR beta chains as cytomegalovirus-associated. A later analysis showed HLA-associated TCR beta chains outstripping equally common others in clonal expansion.

To note about this clone: What it recognizes is unknown.

PCR amplification relied on 60 Vbeta primers (plus 13 Jbeta primers). TCRdb's copy holds only in-frame clones and misses some; the assay was immunoSEQ multiplex PCR. Of about 180,000 clones listed, about 80% are singletons. J gave up 4 bases and V 4 bases, and 11 bases lay outside the gene matches. CDR1 SGHNT and CDR2 YYREEE come from the germline V gene (reference sequence). The CDR3 runs 17 residues. The chain has TRBV5-4 and TRBJ1-3; 10 bases are shared with TRBD1. The clonotype comes from a man between 60 and 75 years old in good health and CMV-seronegative. The sequenced material came from PBMCs. The CDR3 loop is CASSASTGGAIGNTIYF. The CDR3 region has the DNA TGTGCCAGCAGCGCATCGACAGGGGGCGCAATAGGAAACACCATATATTTT.